This paragraph covers one T cell receptor beta chain sequence. No antigen is known for it. The CDR3 spans 13 residues. The V gene's germline CDR1 is SGHTS and CDR2 YDEGEE. V lost 6 bases and J lost 1, with 10 bases in between. The SP2 primer and nested alpha and beta constant region primers amplified ligated cDNA in four rounds. Reverse transcription of blood and skin TCR RNA was primed at alpha and beta constant regions. Via MiXCR, TCRdb re-called the 5' RACE reads, giving one row per CDR3 protein. The sample contains about 62,000 distinct CDR3 sequences, more than 6.5% of which appear only once. The entry originates in a study of naive and memory T cell subsets. Whole-study findings and limits: The RNA method is potentially sensitive to activation and differentiation changes.

The library had UMIs added by 3' ligation of an oligonucleotide to TCR cDNA. Unsorted total RNA, roughly 1 to 1,100 ng, was DNase treated before reverse transcription. The chain employs TRBV5-8 and TRBJ2-5; weak D call: TRBD2 (6 bases). The sequence derives from a female donor in good health. The CDR3: CASNRGSQETQYF. The CDR3 DNA reads as TGTGCCAGCAATCGGGGGAGCCAAGAGACCCAGTACTTC. The variable domain in full, with the rest retrieved from reference TRBV5-8 and TRBJ2-5, is EAGVTQSPTHLIKTRGQQATLRCSPISGHTSVYWYQQALGLGLQFLLWYDEGEERNRGNFPPRFSGRQFPNYSSELNVNALELEDSALYLCASNRGSQETQYFGPGTRLLVL.